A selection of T cell receptor beta chains follows, all from one sample in a study of cytomegalovirus exposure and HLA in healthy donors. The protocol was immunoSEQ multiplex PCR, while the TCRdb copy is restricted to in-frame clones and leaves out a portion. The table has some 150,000 clones, roughly nine tenths seen once. Sequenced material: PBMCs. The receptors were sampled from a woman under 30 in good health and CMV-seropositive. Both conserved end residues are part of each CDR3. D genes are given only for firm matches. Size tells how often a clone was seen (once, few, many) or the class of an expanded clone, and some rows leave it out.

D gene	J gene	clone size	CDR3 length	V gene	CDR3 DNA	CDR3 protein
TRBD1	TRBJ1-2	.	17	TRBV19	TGTGCCAGTGGGGAAACGGGACAGGGCAGGCTTTGGTATGGCTACACCTTC	CASGETGQGRLWYGYTF
.	TRBJ2-1	.	16	TRBV6-5	TGTGCCAGCAGTTCCCCGGGGTTTTCGGGTACCAATGAGCAGTTCTTC	CASSSPGFSGTNEQFF
.	TRBJ1-5	.	13	TRBV5-5	TGTGCCAGCAGCTTGCAGGGCAATCAGCCCCAGCATTTT	CASSLQGNQPQHF
TRBD1	TRBJ2-7	once	15	TRBV6-5	TGTGCCAGCAGTACCGGGACAGTGAGCCCGGACGAGCAGTACTTC	CASSTGTVSPDEQYF
TRBD1	TRBJ2-7	.	15	TRBV5-8	TGTGCCAGCAGCTCGACCGACAGGGTGATTCGCGAGCAGTACTTC	CASSSTDRVIREQYF
TRBD1	TRBJ1-1	.	16	TRBV5-6	TGTGCCAGCACCTCAGGGACAGGGGGTCGAGACACTGAAGCTTTCTTT	CASTSGTGGRDTEAFF
TRBD2	TRBJ2-7	.	16	TRBV25-1	TGTGCCAGCAGTGAAGCTACTAGCGGGAGCTCCTACGAGCAGTACTTC	CASSEATSGSSYEQYF
TRBD1	TRBJ2-7	.	15	TRBV6-6	TGTGCCAGCAGTTACCCGGGACAGGGTGCCTACGAGCAGTACTTC	CASSYPGQGAYEQYF
.	TRBJ2-7	once	13	TRBV29-1	TGCAGCGTTGTCCGGGATATGTCGGACGAGCAGTACTTC	CSVVRDMSDEQYF
.	TRBJ1-2	once	17	TRBV4-1	TGCGCCAGCAGCCCGACGACAGCGAAAACAGCTAACTATGGCTACACCTTC	CASSPTTAKTANYGYTF
TRBD1	TRBJ2-5	.	17	TRBV6-1	TGTGCCAGCAGTGACGGCTACGACAGGGGTTCCTTAGCGACCCAGTACTTC	CASSDGYDRGSLATQYF
TRBD2	TRBJ2-2	.	16	TRBV28	TGTGCCAGCACCCCTTGGGGGACTAGCAGCGACGGGGAGCTGTTTTTT	CASTPWGTSSDGELFF
TRBD1	TRBJ2-7	.	17	TRBV18	TGTGCCAGCTCACCACTTAGGACAGGGGGGACCTCCTACGAGCAGTACTTC	CASSPLRTGGTSYEQYF
.	TRBJ2-6	.	14	TRBV13	TGTGCCAGCAGCCTCCGCTCTGGGGCCAACGTCCTGACTTTC	CASSLRSGANVLTF
TRBD2	TRBJ2-7	few	16	TRBV9	TGTGCCAGCAGCGTAGGTCCTAGCGGGACGACCTACGAGCAGTACTTC	CASSVGPSGTTYEQYF
TRBD2	TRBJ2-1	.	15	TRBV28	TGTGCCAGCAGTCCCGGGACTACTCGGAACAATGAGCAGTTCTTC	CASSPGTTRNNEQFF
.	TRBJ2-1	.	16	TRBV5-1	TGCGCCAGCAGCTTGGCTGCTCGGCTAGGTGCGAATGAGCAGTTCTTC	CASSLAARLGANEQFF
.	TRBJ2-3	.	15	TRBV6-5	TGTGCCAGCAGTTACTTAAGCGGAGCCACAGATACGCAGTATTTT	CASSYLSGATDTQYF
TRBD1	TRBJ2-7	.	12	TRBV6-6	TGTGCCAGCAGTCCATCACAGGGGGAGCAGTACTTC	CASSPSQGEQYF
TRBD1	TRBJ2-6	.	17	TRBV5-1	TGCGCCAGCAGCTTAGGACAGGGTTCTGCTGGGGCCAACGTCCTGACTTTC	CASSLGQGSAGANVLTF
.	TRBJ1-1	.	16	TRBV11-2	TGTGCCAGCAGCTTACAGTCGGCAGGTTCTAAGACTGAAGCTTTCTTT	CASSLQSAGSKTEAFF
TRBD1	TRBJ2-1	.	15	TRBV19	TGTGCCAGTAGTTCTCTCAGGGGGTCCTACAATGAGCAGTTCTTC	CASSSLRGSYNEQFF
.	TRBJ1-2	.	13	TRBV29-1	TGCAGCGTTGAAGGGGGCTTCGGCTATGGCTACACCTTC	CSVEGGFGYGYTF
TRBD2	TRBJ2-2	.	15	TRBV19	TGTGCCAGTAACCCCAGCGGGAGGAACACCGGGGAGCTGTTTTTT	CASNPSGRNTGELFF
.	TRBJ2-7	.	15	TRBV18	TGTGCCAGCTCACCATTAGGGGGTGAGTCCTACGAGCAGTACTTC	CASSPLGGESYEQYF
TRBD2	TRBJ2-7	.	16	TRBV10-1	TGCGCCAGCAGTGAGTCGGGACTAGCGGGAGCCGACGAGCAGTACTTC	CASSESGLAGADEQYF
TRBD2	TRBJ2-3	once	20	TRBV27	TGTGCCAGCAGTCCGCGAGTGGGACTAGCGGGAGGCCCTTCCACAGATACGCAGTATTTT	CASSPRVGLAGGPSTDTQYF
.	TRBJ1-3	once	14	TRBV5-6	TGTGCCAGCAGCTTTGTGGCCTCTGGAAACACCATATATTTT	CASSFVASGNTIYF
.	TRBJ2-7	.	15	TRBV28	TGTGCCAGCAGTTTATACTCCTACCCGTTCTACGAGCAGTACTTC	CASSLYSYPFYEQYF
TRBD2	TRBJ2-1	.	17	TRBV5-4	TGTGCCAGCAGCTGGCCGGGGACTAGCGGGAGGGGGTATGAGCAGTTCTTC	CASSWPGTSGRGYEQFF
.	TRBJ1-1	.	14	TRBV6-1	TGTGCCAGCAGTGAAGGTAACAGTAACACTGAAGCTTTCTTT	CASSEGNSNTEAFF
TRBD2	TRBJ2-5	.	16	TRBV5-6	TGTGCCAGCAGCTTGCATGGGAGGGGCGGACAAGAGACCCAGTACTTC	CASSLHGRGGQETQYF
TRBD1	TRBJ2-7	.	14	TRBV7-7	TGTGCTAGCAGCGTATCCTGGGACAGCTACGAGCAGTACTTC	CASSVSWDSYEQYF
.	TRBJ1-4	.	17	TRBV5-1	TGCGCCAGCAGCTTGGAGGGGGTAGGGGCAACTAATGAAAAACTGTTTTTT	CASSLEGVGATNEKLFF
.	TRBJ2-1	.	15	TRBV7-6	TGTGCCAGCAGTCCGGGTAAGAGGGCCTACAATGAGCAGTTCTTC	CASSPGKRAYNEQFF
TRBD1	TRBJ1-1	.	15	TRBV4-3	TGCGCCAGCAGCCAAGAACACAGGGGGGGGACTGAAGCTTTCTTT	CASSQEHRGGTEAFF
.	TRBJ1-5	medium-sized	13	TRBV6-4	TGTGCCAGCAGTGGTGACAACAATCAGCCCCAGCATTTT	CASSGDNNQPQHF
.	TRBJ2-2	.	15	TRBV12-5	TGTGCTAGTGGTTTGCTTGAGGGGGTAACCGGGGAGCTGTTTTTT	CASGLLEGVTGELFF
TRBD1	TRBJ1-2	.	15	TRBV5-6	TGTGCCAGCAGCTGGGGGACAGGGGGCAACTATGGCTACACCTTC	CASSWGTGGNYGYTF
TRBD2	TRBJ2-3	.	12	TRBV19	TGTGCCACCCGGACTAGCTCAGATACGCAGTATTTT	CATRTSSDTQYF
.	TRBJ1-5	.	16	TRBV4-1	TGCGCCAGCAGCCCCACTGATAGAGGTGGCGATCAGCCCCAGCATTTT	CASSPTDRGGDQPQHF